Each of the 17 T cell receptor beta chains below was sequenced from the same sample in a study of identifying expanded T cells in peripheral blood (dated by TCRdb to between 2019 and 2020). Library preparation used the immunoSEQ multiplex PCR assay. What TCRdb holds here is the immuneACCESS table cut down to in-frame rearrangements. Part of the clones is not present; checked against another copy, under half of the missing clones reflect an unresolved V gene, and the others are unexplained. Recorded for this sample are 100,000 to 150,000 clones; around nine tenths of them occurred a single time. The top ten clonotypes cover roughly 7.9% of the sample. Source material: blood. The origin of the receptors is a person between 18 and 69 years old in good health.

The CDR3 region has the DNA TGTGCCAGCAGCTTAGTGGCTAGCGGAGGAGATTGGGGCTACGAGCAGTACTTC. It yields the protein CASSLVASGGDWGYEQYF. The rearrangement links TRBV7-8 to TRBJ2-7, with TRBD2 matching over 7 bases. CDR1 and CDR2 (germline): SGHVS, FQNEAQ. The J segment lost 3 bases and the V segment lost 1 base, leaving 15 bases of the junction unmatched. The length of the CDR3 is 18 residues.

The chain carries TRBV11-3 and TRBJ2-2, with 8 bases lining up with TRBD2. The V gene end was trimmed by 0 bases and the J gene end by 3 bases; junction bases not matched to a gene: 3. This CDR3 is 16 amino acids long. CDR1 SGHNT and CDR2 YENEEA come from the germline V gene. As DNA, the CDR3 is TGTGCCAGCAGCTTAGATTCAGCGGGAGACACCGGGGAGCTGTTTTTT. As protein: CASSLDSAGDTGELFF.

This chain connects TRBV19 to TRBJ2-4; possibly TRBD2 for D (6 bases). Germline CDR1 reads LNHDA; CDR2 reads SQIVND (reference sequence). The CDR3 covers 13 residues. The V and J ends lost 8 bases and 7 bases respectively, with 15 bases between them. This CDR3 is CASGLALGNIQYF. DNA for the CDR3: TGTGCCAGTGGGCTAGCGCTGGGGAACATTCAGTACTTC.

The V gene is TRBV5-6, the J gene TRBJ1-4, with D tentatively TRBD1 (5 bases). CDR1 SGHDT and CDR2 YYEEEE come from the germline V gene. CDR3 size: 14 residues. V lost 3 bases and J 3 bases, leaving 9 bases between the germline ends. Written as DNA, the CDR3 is TGTGCCAGCAGCTCCTGGGGGGCTAATGAAAAACTGTTTTTT. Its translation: CASSSWGANEKLFF.

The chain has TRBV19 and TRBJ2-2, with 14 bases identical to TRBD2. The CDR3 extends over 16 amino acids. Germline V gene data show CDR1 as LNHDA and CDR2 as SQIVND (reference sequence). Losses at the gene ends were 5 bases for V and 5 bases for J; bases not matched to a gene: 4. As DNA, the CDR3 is TGTGCCAGTAGTGTGACTAGCGGGAGGGAGACCGGGGAGCTGTTTTTT. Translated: CASSVTSGRETGELFF.

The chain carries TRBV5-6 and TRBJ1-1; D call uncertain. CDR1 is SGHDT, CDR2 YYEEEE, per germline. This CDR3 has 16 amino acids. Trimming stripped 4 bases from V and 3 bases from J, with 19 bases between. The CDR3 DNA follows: TGTGCCAGCAGCGAGGACGGACTCTCATCCGACACTGAAGCTTTCTTT. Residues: CASSEDGLSSDTEAFF. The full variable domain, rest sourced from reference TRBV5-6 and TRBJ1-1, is DAGVTQSPTHLIKTRGQQVTLRCSPKSGHDTVSWYQQALGQGPQFIFQYYEEEERQRGNFPDRFSGHQFPNYSSELNVNALLLGDSALYLCASSEDGLSSDTEAFFGQGTRLTVV.

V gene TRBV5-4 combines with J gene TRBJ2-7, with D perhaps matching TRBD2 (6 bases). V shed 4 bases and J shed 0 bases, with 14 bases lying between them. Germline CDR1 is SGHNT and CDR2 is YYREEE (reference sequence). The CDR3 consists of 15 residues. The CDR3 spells CASSAVRGSSYEQYF. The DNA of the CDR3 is TGTGCCAGCAGCGCCGTGCGGGGAAGCTCCTACGAGCAGTACTTC.

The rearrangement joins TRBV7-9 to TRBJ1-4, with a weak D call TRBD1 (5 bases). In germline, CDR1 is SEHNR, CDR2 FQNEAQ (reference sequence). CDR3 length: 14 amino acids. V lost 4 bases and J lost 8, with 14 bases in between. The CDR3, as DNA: TGTGCCAGCAGCTCGAGGGGAGACGGCGAAAAACTGTTTTTT. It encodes CASSSRGDGEKLFF. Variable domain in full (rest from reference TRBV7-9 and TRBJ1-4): DTGVSQNPRHKITKRGQNVTFRCDPISEHNRLYWYRQTLGQGPEFLTYFQNEAQLEKSRLLSDRFSAERPKGSFSTLEIQRTEQGDSAMYLCASSSRGDGEKLFFGSGTQLSVL.

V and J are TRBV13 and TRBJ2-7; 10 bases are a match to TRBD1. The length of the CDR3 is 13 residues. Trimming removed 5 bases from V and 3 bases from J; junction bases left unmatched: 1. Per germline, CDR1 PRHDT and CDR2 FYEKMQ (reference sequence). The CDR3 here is CASSRTGGYEQYF. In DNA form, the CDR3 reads TGTGCCAGCAGCCGGACAGGGGGCTACGAGCAGTACTTC.

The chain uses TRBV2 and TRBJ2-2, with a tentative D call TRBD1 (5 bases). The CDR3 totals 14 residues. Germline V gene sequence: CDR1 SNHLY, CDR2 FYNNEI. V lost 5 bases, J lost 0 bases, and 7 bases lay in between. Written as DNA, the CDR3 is TGTGCCAGCAGTCTAGGGGCGAACACCGGGGAGCTGTTTTTT. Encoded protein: CASSLGANTGELFF.

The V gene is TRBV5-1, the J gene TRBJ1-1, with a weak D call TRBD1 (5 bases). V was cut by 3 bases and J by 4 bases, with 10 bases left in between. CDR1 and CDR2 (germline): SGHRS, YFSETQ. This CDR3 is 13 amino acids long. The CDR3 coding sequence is TGCGCCAGCAGCTCCCAGGGTGCCACTGAAGCTTTCTTT. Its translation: CASSSQGATEAFF.

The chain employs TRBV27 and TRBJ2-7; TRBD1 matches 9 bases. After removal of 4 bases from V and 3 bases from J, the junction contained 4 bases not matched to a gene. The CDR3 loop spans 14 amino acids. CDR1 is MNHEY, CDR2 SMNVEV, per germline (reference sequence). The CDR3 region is CASSYTGGGYEQYF. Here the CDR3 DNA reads TGTGCCAGCAGTTACACAGGGGGCGGCTACGAGCAGTACTTC.

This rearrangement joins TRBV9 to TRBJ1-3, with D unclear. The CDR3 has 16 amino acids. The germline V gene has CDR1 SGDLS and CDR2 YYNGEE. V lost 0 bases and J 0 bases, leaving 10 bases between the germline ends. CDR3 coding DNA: TGTGCCAGCAGCGTAGGCGACCGATCCTCTGGAAACACCATATATTTT. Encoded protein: CASSVGDRSSGNTIYF. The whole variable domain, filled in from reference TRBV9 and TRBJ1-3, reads DSGVTQTPKHLITATGQRVTLRCSPRSGDLSVYWYQQSLDQGLQFLIQYYNGEERAKGNILERFSAQQFPDLHSELNLSSLELGDSALYFCASSVGDRSSGNTIYFGEGSWLTVV.

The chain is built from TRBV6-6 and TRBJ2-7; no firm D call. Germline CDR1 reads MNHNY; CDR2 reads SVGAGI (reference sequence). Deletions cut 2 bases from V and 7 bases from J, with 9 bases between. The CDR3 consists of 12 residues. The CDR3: CASSYPPSEQYF. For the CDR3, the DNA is TGTGCCAGCAGTTACCCCCCCTCGGAGCAGTACTTC.

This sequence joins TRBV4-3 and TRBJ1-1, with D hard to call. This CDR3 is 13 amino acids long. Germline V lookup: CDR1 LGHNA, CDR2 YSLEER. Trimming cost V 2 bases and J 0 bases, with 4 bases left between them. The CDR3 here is CASSQFLNTEAFF. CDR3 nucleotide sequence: TGCGCCAGCAGCCAATTCCTGAACACTGAAGCTTTCTTT.

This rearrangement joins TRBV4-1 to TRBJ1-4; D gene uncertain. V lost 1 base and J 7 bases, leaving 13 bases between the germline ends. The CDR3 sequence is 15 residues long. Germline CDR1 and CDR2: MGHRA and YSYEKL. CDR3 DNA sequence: TGCGCCAGCAGCCAAGGCTTTAACGAAGGTGAAAAACTGTTTTTT. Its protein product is CASSQGFNEGEKLFF.

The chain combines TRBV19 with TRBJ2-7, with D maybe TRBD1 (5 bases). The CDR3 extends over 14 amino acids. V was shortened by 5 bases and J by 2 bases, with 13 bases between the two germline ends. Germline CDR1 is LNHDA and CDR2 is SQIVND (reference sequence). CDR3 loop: CASSPTTDTYEQYF. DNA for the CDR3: TGTGCCAGTAGTCCAACGACAGATACCTACGAGCAGTACTTC.